This T cell receptor beta chain was retrieved from a study of T cell responses to AZD1222 COVID-19 vaccine. The table came from immunoSEQ multiplex PCR; TCRdb's copy has only in-frame clones and leaves some out. This sample has 150,000 to 200,000 clones, with more than 85% found just once. Concerning this clone: Its antigen is as yet unknown.

Investigators merged groups given second doses at roughly 4 or roughly 12 weeks. In germline, CDR1 is SGHAT, CDR2 FQNNGV. This CDR3 region has 13 residues. The V and J ends lost 6 bases and 5 bases respectively, with 11 bases between them. Notes on the study in general: Only a handful of AZD1222 recipients tested seropositive at baseline. In the spike-specific TCR repertoire, nearly half reportedly target unmutated variant regions. Scientists sampled the repertoires only once the peak T cell response had passed.

The chain joins TRBV11-2 to TRBJ1-3; D is uncertain. The source material was peripheral blood, sampled 28 days after the second AZD1222 dose. The origin of this receptor is an adult who received the AZD1222 COVID-19 vaccine. CDR3: CASRADWRNTIYF. As DNA, the CDR3 is TGTGCCAGCAGGGCTGACTGGCGAAACACCATATATTTT.